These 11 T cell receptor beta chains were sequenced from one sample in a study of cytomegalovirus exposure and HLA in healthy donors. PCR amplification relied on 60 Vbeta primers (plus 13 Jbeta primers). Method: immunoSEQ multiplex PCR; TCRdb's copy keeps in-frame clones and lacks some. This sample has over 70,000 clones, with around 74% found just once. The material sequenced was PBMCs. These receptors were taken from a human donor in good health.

The CDR3 here is CASHRDSNQPQHF. The CDR3 bases are TGTGCCAGTCACAGGGATAGCAATCAGCCCCAGCATTTT. V and J are TRBV19 and TRBJ1-5; a possible D gene is TRBD1 (6 bases). Germline V gene lookup returns CDR1 LNHDA and CDR2 SQIVND (reference sequence). The germline V and J ends were trimmed by 8 bases and 0 bases, with 8 bases remaining between them. The CDR3 spans 13 residues.

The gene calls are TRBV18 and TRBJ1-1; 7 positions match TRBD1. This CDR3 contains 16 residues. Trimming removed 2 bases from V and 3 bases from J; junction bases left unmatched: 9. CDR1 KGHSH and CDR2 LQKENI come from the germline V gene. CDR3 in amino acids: CASSPYYGRGDTEAFF. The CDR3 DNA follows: TGTGCCAGCTCACCATATTACGGCAGGGGGGACACTGAAGCTTTCTTT.

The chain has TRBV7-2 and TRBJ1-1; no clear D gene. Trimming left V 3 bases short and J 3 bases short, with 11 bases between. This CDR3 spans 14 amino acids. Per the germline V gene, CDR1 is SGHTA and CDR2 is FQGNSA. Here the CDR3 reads CASSLEGLYTEAFF. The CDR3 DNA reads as TGTGCCAGCAGCTTGGAGGGCCTCTACACTGAAGCTTTCTTT.

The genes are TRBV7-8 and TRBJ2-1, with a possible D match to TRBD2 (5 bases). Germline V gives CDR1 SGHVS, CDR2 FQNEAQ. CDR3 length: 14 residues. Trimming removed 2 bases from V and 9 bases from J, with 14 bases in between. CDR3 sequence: CASSLLASAGEQFF. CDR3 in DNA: TGTGCCAGCAGCTTACTGGCTAGTGCGGGTGAGCAGTTCTTC.

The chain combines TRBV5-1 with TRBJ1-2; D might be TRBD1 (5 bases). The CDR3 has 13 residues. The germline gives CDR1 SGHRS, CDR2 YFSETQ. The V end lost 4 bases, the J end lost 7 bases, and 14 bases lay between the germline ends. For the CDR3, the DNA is TGCGCCAGCAGCCCGGACACGGCAGGTGGCTACACCTTC. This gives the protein CASSPDTAGGYTF.

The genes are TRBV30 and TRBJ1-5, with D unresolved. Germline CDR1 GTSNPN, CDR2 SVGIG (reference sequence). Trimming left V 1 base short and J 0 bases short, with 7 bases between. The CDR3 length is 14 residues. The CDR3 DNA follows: TGTGCCTGGAGTGGACAACTTAGCAATCAGCCCCAGCATTTT. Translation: CAWSGQLSNQPQHF.

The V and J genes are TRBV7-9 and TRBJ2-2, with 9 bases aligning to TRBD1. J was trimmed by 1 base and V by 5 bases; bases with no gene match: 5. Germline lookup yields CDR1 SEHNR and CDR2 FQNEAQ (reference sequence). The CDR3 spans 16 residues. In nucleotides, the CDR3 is TGTGCCAGCAGCCCCCGGACAGGGGAGAACACCGGGGAGCTGTTTTTT. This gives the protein CASSPRTGENTGELFF. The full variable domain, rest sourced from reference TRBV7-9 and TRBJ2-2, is DTGVSQNPRHKITKRGQNVTFRCDPISEHNRLYWYRQTLGQGPEFLTYFQNEAQLEKSRLLSDRFSAERPKGSFSTLEIQRTEQGDSAMYLCASSPRTGENTGELFFGEGSRLTVL.

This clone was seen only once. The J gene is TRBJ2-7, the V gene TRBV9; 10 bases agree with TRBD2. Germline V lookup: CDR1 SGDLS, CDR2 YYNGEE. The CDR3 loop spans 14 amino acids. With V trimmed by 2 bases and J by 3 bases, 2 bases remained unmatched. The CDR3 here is CASSVASGSYEQYF. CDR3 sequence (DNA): TGTGCCAGCAGCGTGGCTAGCGGGAGCTACGAGCAGTACTTC. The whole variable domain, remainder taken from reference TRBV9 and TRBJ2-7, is DSGVTQTPKHLITATGQRVTLRCSPRSGDLSVYWYQQSLDQGLQFLIQYYNGEERAKGNILERFSAQQFPDLHSELNLSSLELGDSALYFCASSVASGSYEQYFGPGTRLTVT.

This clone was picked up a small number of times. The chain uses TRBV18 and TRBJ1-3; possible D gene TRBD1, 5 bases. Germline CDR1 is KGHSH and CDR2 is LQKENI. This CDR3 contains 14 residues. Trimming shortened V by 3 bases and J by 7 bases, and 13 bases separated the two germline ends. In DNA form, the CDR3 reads TGTGCCAGCTCACCCCCGGGGGTATGGAACACCATATATTTT. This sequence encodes CASSPPGVWNTIYF.

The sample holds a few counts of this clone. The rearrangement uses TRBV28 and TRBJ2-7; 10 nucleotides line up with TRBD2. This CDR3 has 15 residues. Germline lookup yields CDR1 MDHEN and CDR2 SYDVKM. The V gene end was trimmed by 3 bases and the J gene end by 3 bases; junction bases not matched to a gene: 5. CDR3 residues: CASSFLAGGSYEQYF. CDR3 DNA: TGTGCCAGCAGTTTTTTAGCGGGAGGTAGCTACGAGCAGTACTTC.

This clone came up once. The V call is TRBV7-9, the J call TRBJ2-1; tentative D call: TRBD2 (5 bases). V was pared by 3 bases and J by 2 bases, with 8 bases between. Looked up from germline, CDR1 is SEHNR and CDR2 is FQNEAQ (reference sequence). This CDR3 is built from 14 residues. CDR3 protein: CASSFEGTYNEQFF. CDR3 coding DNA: TGTGCCAGCAGCTTCGAGGGAACCTACAATGAGCAGTTCTTC.